This is a list of T cell receptor beta chains from one sample in a study of cytomegalovirus exposure and HLA in healthy donors. Here immunoSEQ multiplex PCR was the method, and the copy in TCRdb shows in-frame clones only, minus some. The top ten clones hold 6.5% of a sample with over 150,000 clones, 82% of them seen once. The material sequenced was PBMCs. These receptors originate from a woman aged 45-59 years in good health and CMV-seropositive. The CDR3 runs from the conserved cysteine through the conserved F or W. The D gene is left open where the match is weak. Clone size is given for some rows only: seen once, a few or many times, or a class if the clone is expanded.

. | . | 15 | TRBJ1-4 | TRBV5-6 | TGTGCCAGCAGCGCCCCCAGGGTAACTAATGAAAAACTGTTTTTT | CASSAPRVTNEKLFF
. | . | 14 | TRBJ1-5 | TRBV27 | TGTGCCAGCAATGATCGAGGTGGCAATCAGCCCCAGCATTTT | CASNDRGGNQPQHF
TRBD1 | . | 13 | TRBJ2-7 | TRBV28 | TGTGCCAGCAGCATTGACAGGGACTACGAGCAGTACTTC | CASSIDRDYEQYF
TRBD1 | . | 15 | TRBJ2-3 | TRBV29-1 | TGCAGCGTTGGAGGGACAGGAGAGAGCACAGATACGCAGTATTTT | CSVGGTGESTDTQYF
TRBD1 | . | 15 | TRBJ1-2 | TRBV28 | TGTGCCAGCAGTTCCGGGACAGGGGGCATATATGGCTACACCTTC | CASSSGTGGIYGYTF
. | once | 16 | TRBJ1-5 | TRBV10-2 | TGCGCCAGCAGTGCGGCGCTAGGGGATGGCAATCAGCCCCAGCATTTT | CASSAALGDGNQPQHF
. | once | 14 | TRBJ2-7 | TRBV27 | TGTGCCAGCAGTTTACACAGGGTGGGATACGAGCAGTACTTC | CASSLHRVGYEQYF
TRBD1 | . | 17 | TRBJ2-7 | TRBV11-2 | TGTGCCAGCAGCCTTAACTGGTTAGCAGGGGGCATCTACGAGCAGTACTTC | CASSLNWLAGGIYEQYF
TRBD1 | . | 16 | TRBJ1-5 | TRBV19 | TGTGCCAGTAGTAGTTTGACAGGGTCTAGCAATCAGCCCCAGCATTTT | CASSSLTGSSNQPQHF
. | . | 15 | TRBJ2-2 | TRBV7-2 | TGTGCCAGCAGAAGTTGGACACCGAACACCGGGGAGCTGTTTTTT | CASRSWTPNTGELFF
TRBD2 | . | 16 | TRBJ2-1 | TRBV7-2 | TGTGCCAGCAGCGGAGGGACTAGCGGGGGTTACAATGAGCAGTTCTTC | CASSGGTSGGYNEQFF
. | . | 13 | TRBJ2-1 | TRBV6-1 | TGTGCCAGCAGCCTGGTAGTCGGTAATGAGCAGTTCTTC | CASSLVVGNEQFF
. | . | 14 | TRBJ1-2 | TRBV7-9 | TGTGCCAGCAGTCCCCGGGGGGGAGCCTATGGCTACACCTTC | CASSPRGGAYGYTF
. | . | 14 | TRBJ2-7 | TRBV18 | TGTGCCAGCTCTTCCGGGACTGACACCTACGAGCAGTACTTC | CASSSGTDTYEQYF
TRBD1 | . | 14 | TRBJ2-1 | TRBV9 | TGTGCCAGCAGCGTACAGACAGGGAACAATGAGCAGTTCTTC | CASSVQTGNNEQFF
TRBD2 | . | 19 | TRBJ2-1 | TRBV18 | TGTGCCAGCTCACCAGTTTTAGCGGGGGGCCCGAGCTCCTACAATGAGCAGTTCTTC | CASSPVLAGGPSSYNEQFF
. | . | 11 | TRBJ2-1 | TRBV10-1 | TGCGCCAGCAGTGATAACAATGAGCAGTTCTTC | CASSDNNEQFF
TRBD2 | . | 16 | TRBJ2-1 | TRBV11-2 | TGTGCCAGCAGCTCACTCTCTAGCGGGGCCTACAATGAGCAGTTCTTC | CASSSLSSGAYNEQFF
TRBD1 | . | 16 | TRBJ2-2 | TRBV2 | TGTGCCAGCAGTGCCCCAGGGGGCCGGTACACCGGGGAGCTGTTTTTT | CASSAPGGRYTGELFF
TRBD1 | . | 15 | TRBJ2-7 | TRBV9 | TGTGCCAGCAATAACCCCGGGACAGGGGACGACGAGCAGTACTTC | CASNNPGTGDDEQYF
TRBD2 | once | 18 | TRBJ2-1 | TRBV4-1 | TGCGCCAGCAGCCAAGATAATGAAATAGCGGGGGCATACAATGAGCAGTTCTTC | CASSQDNEIAGAYNEQFF
TRBD2 | . | 14 | TRBJ2-4 | TRBV7-2 | TGTGCCAGCAGCCCGGGAGGTCCCGTAAACATTCAGTACTTC | CASSPGGPVNIQYF